This T cell receptor beta chain appears in the sequencing data of a study of cytotoxic CD8 clonotypes in ibrutinib-treated CLL. Turning to the study itself: Response specimens were obtained following a median treatment duration of approximately 13 months, with a range of 6 to 36.

This clone has just a few counts. Antigen unknown. The study's findings and limits: Public clonotypes were seen rarely and were contracted or stable on treatment.

The protocol was immunoSEQ multiplex PCR, while the TCRdb copy is restricted to in-frame clones and leaves out a portion. Seen here are over 100,000 clones, under 70% observed once, and the top ten hold 35% to 40%. Per germline, CDR1 SNHLY and CDR2 FYNNEI. V dropped 7 bases and J dropped 0 bases, with 14 bases sitting between them. The CDR3 contains 15 residues. This chain uses TRBV2 with TRBJ2-3, with D maybe TRBD2 (5 bases). The sequencing used PBMCs, collected after 24 months of ibrutinib treatment. This sequence originates from a human donor with chronic lymphocytic leukemia. CDR3: CASTREQSSTDTQYF. In DNA form, the CDR3 reads TGTGCCAGCACTCGGGAACAGTCTAGCACAGATACGCAGTATTTT.